This TCR beta chain was recovered during a study of T cells expressing NK-cell markers. Study as a whole: TCR beta repertoires came from sorted CD3+CD56+NKG2C+, CD3+CD56+NKG2C- and CD3+CD56-NKG2C+ T cells. Findings of the study overall: Expanded clones of NKG2C+ T cells had an unclear HCMV specificity. In a group of several donors, dominant NKG2C+ clonotypes represented roughly 1.0-7.5% of CD8+ T cells.

Germline values: CDR1 DFQATT, CDR2 SNEGSKA (reference sequence). This CDR3 has 16 amino acids. TCRdb reprocessed the 5' RACE reads, keeping one entry per CDR3 protein, no DNA. In total, the table holds roughly 350,000 distinct CDR3 sequences. Regarding this clonotype: Its antigen is still unknown.

The V gene is TRBV20-1, the J gene TRBJ2-2; the TCRdb call, TRBD2, lacks DNA for checking. The sequencing input was blood T cells: a sorted CD56 or NKG2C T cell subset, CD4+ or CD8+ T cells, or bulk PBMC T cells (not recorded which). This TCR came from a man aged 18-70 years in good health. This CDR3 reads CSAPRAVGSGTGELFF.